The 15 T cell receptor beta chains reported below all come from one sample, sequenced in a study of cytomegalovirus exposure and HLA in healthy donors listed by TCRdb under 2017. Libraries were made using the immunoSEQ multiplex PCR assay. For the multiplex PCR, a mixture combining 60 forward primers for TCR Vbeta segments and 13 reverse primers for TCR Jbeta segments was used. TCRdb took over this immuneACCESS table, retaining in-frame rearrangements with V and J assigned. Such tables are incomplete; in checked studies, under half of the missing clones stem from an unresolved V gene, and the remainder is unexplained. For this sample there are about 160,000 clones; approximately 86% appear just once. The ten largest clones add up to almost 2% of the sample. The sequenced sample was PBMCs. These receptors were taken from a young woman in good health and CMV-seronegative.

CDR3 region: CASSSSLAGSEEQYF. The CDR3 nucleotides are TGTGCCAGCAGCTCCTCACTAGCGGGTTCTGAGGAGCAGTACTTC. This chain joins TRBV5-4 and TRBJ2-7, with 9 bases aligning to TRBD2. J lost 7 bases, V lost 3 bases, and 11 bases had no gene match. This CDR3 comprises 15 residues. Germline CDR1 reads SGHNT; CDR2 reads YYREEE (reference sequence).

In nucleotides, the CDR3 is TGTGCCAGTAGTATGGGGACAGGGTATGAAAAACTGTTTTTT. Its translation is CASSMGTGYEKLFF. The chain recombines TRBV19 with TRBJ1-4; 9 bases line up with TRBD1. V was pared by 3 bases and J by 6 bases, with 2 bases of the junction left unmatched. The CDR3 consists of 14 residues. Germline V gene sequence: CDR1 LNHDA, CDR2 SQIVND (reference sequence).

V is TRBV19 and J is TRBJ1-1; TRBD1 is a possible D gene (5 bases). V was clipped by 5 bases and J by 0 bases, with 13 bases between them. Germline assignment: CDR1 LNHDA and CDR2 SQIVND (reference sequence). This CDR3 spans 15 amino acids. The CDR3 protein is CASSPRDYVNTEAFF. CDR3 sequence (DNA): TGTGCCAGTAGTCCCAGGGATTATGTGAACACTGAAGCTTTCTTT.

The chain is built from TRBV4-1 and TRBJ1-5, with unresolved D. V lost 3 bases and J 5 bases, leaving 11 bases between the germline ends. The length of the CDR3 is 14 residues. Germline CDR1 reads MGHRA; CDR2 reads YSYEKL. The CDR3 coding sequence is TGCGCCAGCAGCCAGAGGGTAAGCGATCAGCCCCAGCATTTT. Protein sequence: CASSQRVSDQPQHF.

This clone was recorded once. CDR3 residues: CASRRLGNTGELFF. DNA of the CDR3: TGTGCCAGCAGAAGACTTGGGAACACCGGGGAGCTGTTTTTT. The chain is built from TRBV7-2 and TRBJ2-2; D remains unclear. Germline V lookup: CDR1 SGHTA, CDR2 FQGNSA. The V end lost 6 bases, the J end lost 1 base, and 9 bases lay between the germline ends. The CDR3 runs to 14 residues.

The chain has TRBV13 and TRBJ1-1, with 10 bases lining up with TRBD1. Germline-derived CDR1 and CDR2 are PRHDT and FYEKMQ (reference sequence). V gave up 4 bases and J gave up 5 bases; unmatched junction bases: 4. This CDR3 is built from 14 residues. CDR3 sequence reads: CASSSDRGGTEAFF. The CDR3 DNA is TGTGCCAGCAGCTCGGACAGGGGGGGGACTGAAGCTTTCTTT.

The chain uses TRBV7-8 and TRBJ2-5; TRBD1 matches 8 bases. Gene TRBJ2-7 matches the end of the DNA better, so the J call may be wrong. This CDR3 is 14 amino acids long. From germline, CDR1 is SGHVS and CDR2 FQNEAQ. The CDR3 DNA reads TGTGCCAGCAGCTTAGGGACAGGGAGTACCGAGCAGTACTTC. This encodes CASSLGTGSTEQYF.

The V gene is TRBV28, the J gene TRBJ2-1, with TRBD2 matching over 10 bases. The CDR3 loop spans 15 amino acids. V lost 2 bases and J lost 9; bases outside the gene matches: 7. Germline V lookup: CDR1 MDHEN, CDR2 SYDVKM. Here the CDR3 reads CASSLASGSNGEQFF. For the CDR3, the DNA is TGTGCCAGCAGTTTAGCTAGCGGGAGTAACGGTGAGCAGTTCTTC.

The rearrangement links TRBV6-6 to TRBJ1-2; D not certain. CDR1 and CDR2 (germline): MNHNY, SVGAGI (reference sequence). V was clipped by 5 bases and J by 7 bases, with 14 bases between them. The CDR3 runs 13 residues. In DNA form, the CDR3 reads TGTGCCAGCAGTAACGGCCAGACATTTGGCTACACCTTC. Translated, it gives CASSNGQTFGYTF.

The J gene is TRBJ2-1, the V gene TRBV10-2; D ambiguous. Germline CDR1 reads WSHSY; CDR2 reads SAAADI. Trimming pared 3 bases from V and 7 bases from J, leaving 7 bases between. The CDR3 spans 12 residues. As DNA, the CDR3 is TGCGCCAGCAGTGAATTGTTAAATGAGCAGTTCTTC. It codes for CASSELLNEQFF.

This clone was observed a few times. This rearrangement joins TRBV6-1 to TRBJ1-5, with 7 bases that match TRBD1. Germline V gene sequence: CDR1 MNHNS, CDR2 SASEGT. This CDR3 comprises 11 residues. V was pared by 6 bases and J by 13 bases, with 6 bases of the junction left unmatched. The CDR3 nucleotides read TGTGCCAGCAGCAACAGGGGCATTCAGCATTTT. This sequence encodes CASSNRGIQHF.

This clone was found once. The J gene is TRBJ1-5, the V gene TRBV27, with a possible D match to TRBD1 (5 bases). The length of the CDR3 is 15 residues. Germline assignment: CDR1 MNHEY and CDR2 SMNVEV (reference sequence). Trimming removed 6 bases from V and 2 bases from J, with 14 bases in between. For the CDR3, the DNA is TGTGCCAGCAGGGACGGGGGTGCGGGCAATCAGCCCCAGCATTTT. Its translation is CASRDGGAGNQPQHF.

V is TRBV27 and J is TRBJ2-7; weak D call: TRBD2 (6 bases). Germline CDR1 reads MNHEY; CDR2 reads SMNVEV (reference sequence). The CDR3 loop spans 12 amino acids. V lost 4 bases and J 12 bases, leaving 16 bases between the germline ends. The CDR3 sequence: CASSSGTALWYF. The CDR3 DNA sequence: TGTGCCAGCAGTTCTGGGACTGCCTTGTGGTACTTC.

The chain is built from TRBV9 and TRBJ1-2; D call uncertain. CDR3 length: 12 residues. Germline CDR1 is SGDLS and CDR2 is YYNGEE. Trimming shortened V by 3 bases and J by 4 bases, and 7 bases separated the two germline ends. The CDR3 region has the DNA TGTGCCAGCAGCGCCTCAGGCTATGGCTACACCTTC. This codes for CASSASGYGYTF.

The chain links TRBV28 to TRBJ1-1; D uncertain. The V gene's germline CDR1 is MDHEN and CDR2 SYDVKM. The CDR3 length is 13 residues. Between the trimmed V and J ends, which lost 2 bases and 0 bases, there was a span of 4 bases. CDR3 protein: CASSLLLNTEAFF. The CDR3 nucleotides are TGTGCCAGCAGTTTACTCTTGAACACTGAAGCTTTCTTT.